This T cell receptor beta chain derives from a study of T cell changes during pregnancy in multiple sclerosis. TCRdb's copy holds only in-frame clones and misses some; the assay was immunoSEQ multiplex PCR. The table shows 30,000 to 45,000 clones, with roughly 90% occurring only once. The germline V gene has CDR1 MNHNS and CDR2 SASEGT. V was trimmed by 2 bases and J by 7 bases, leaving 12 bases between them. The length of the CDR3 is 13 residues. The TCR was taken from a female donor with multiple sclerosis, enrolled in a pregnancy study. Sequenced material: CD8+ T cells from peripheral blood mononuclear cells, taken before pregnancy. The chain employs TRBV6-1 and TRBJ2-7; weak D call: TRBD1 (6 bases). The CDR3 bases are TGTGCCAGCAGTGAAAGACCCCAGGGGGAGCAGTACTTC. Protein sequence: CASSERPQGEQYF.